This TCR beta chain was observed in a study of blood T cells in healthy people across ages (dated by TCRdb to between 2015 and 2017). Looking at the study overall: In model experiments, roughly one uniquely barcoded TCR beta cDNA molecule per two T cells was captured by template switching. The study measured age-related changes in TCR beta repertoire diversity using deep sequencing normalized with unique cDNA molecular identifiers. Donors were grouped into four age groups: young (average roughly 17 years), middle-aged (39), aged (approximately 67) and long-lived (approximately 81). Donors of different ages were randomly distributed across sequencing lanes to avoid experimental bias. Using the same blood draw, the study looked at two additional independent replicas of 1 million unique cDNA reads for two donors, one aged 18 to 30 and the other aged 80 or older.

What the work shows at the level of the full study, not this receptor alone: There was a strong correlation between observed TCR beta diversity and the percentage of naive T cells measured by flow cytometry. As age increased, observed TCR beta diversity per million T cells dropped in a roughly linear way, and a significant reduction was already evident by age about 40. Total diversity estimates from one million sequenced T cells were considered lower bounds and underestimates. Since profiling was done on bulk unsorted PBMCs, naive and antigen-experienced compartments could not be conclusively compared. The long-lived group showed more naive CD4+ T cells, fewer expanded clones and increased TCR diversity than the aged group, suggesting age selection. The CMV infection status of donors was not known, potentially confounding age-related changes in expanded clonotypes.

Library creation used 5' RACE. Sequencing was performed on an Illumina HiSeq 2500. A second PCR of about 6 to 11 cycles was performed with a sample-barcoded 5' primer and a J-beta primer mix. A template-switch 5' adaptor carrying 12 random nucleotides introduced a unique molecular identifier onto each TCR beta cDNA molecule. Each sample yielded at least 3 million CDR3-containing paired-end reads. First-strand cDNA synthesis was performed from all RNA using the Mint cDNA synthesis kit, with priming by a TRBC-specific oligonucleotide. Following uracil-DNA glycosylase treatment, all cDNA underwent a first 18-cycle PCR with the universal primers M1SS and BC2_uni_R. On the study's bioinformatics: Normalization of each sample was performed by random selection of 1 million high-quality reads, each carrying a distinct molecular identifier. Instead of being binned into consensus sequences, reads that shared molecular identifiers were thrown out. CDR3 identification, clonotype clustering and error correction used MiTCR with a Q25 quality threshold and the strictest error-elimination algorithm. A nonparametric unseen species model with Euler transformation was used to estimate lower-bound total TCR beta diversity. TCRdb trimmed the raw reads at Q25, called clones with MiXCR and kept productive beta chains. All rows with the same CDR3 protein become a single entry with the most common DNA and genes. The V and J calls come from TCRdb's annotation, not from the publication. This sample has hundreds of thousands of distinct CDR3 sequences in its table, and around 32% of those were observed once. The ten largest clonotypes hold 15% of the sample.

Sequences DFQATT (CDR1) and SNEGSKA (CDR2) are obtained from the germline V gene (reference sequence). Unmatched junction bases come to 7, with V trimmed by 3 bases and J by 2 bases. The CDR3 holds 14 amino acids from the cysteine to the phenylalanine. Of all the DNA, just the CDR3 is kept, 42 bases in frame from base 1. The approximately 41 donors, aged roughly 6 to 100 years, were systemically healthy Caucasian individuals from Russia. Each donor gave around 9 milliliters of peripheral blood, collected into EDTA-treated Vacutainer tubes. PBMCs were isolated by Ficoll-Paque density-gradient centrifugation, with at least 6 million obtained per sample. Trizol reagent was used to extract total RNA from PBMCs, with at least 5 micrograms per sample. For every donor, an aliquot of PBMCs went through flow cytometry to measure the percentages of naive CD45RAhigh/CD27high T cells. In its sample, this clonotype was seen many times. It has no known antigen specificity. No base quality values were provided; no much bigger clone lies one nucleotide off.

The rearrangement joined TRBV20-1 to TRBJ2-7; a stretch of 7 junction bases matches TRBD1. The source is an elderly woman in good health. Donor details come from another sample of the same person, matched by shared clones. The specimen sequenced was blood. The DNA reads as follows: TGCAGTGCTAGGGGACAGAAAAGAGCCTACGAGCAGTACTTC. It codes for CSARGQKRAYEQYF.